This TCR beta chain was sequenced during a study of blood T cell repertoires in COVID-19. Study at large: The United States, Italy and Spain provided the acute and convalescent COVID-19 samples. From T cells, B-cell-depleted T cells, or PBMCs came the material, which was cDNA or gDNA.

As handled by the study authors: Estimates of nucleated cell counts were drawn from the amplification of reference gene primers. Method: immunoSEQ multiplex PCR; TCRdb's copy keeps in-frame clones and lacks some. Clonal size and the V and J genes are those of that table, whereas D and trimming came from the DNA. The data show approximately 120,000 clones, with approximately 71% seen just once and about 2.2% held by the top ten. Material for sequencing was peripheral blood. The clonotype originates from a woman in her 70s with acute or convalescent COVID-19.

This CDR3 is CASRLTGNGELFF. The CDR3 nucleotides read TGTGCCAGCAGGCTAACGGGTAACGGGGAGCTGTTTTTT. V and J are TRBV7-9 and TRBJ2-2, with D uncertain. Germline loops: CDR1 SEHNR, CDR2 FQNEAQ (reference sequence). V was shortened by 6 bases and J by 7 bases, with 12 bases between the two germline ends. This CDR3 has 13 residues.